This T cell receptor (beta chain) was captured by sequencing in a study of cytomegalovirus exposure and HLA in healthy donors. Study observations and caveats: Sequencing likely caused a cluster of highly shared sequence variants. An assumption of roughly uniform sequencing depth across donors underlay the presence/absence analyses. A later analysis found common viral pathogens apparently linked to several of the most significant clusters.

The junction had 11 bases not matched to a gene; V was cut back by 0 bases and J by 8 bases. Germline V gene lookup returns CDR1 LNHNV and CDR2 YYDKDF (reference sequence). The CDR3 sequence is 16 residues long. Researchers ran the PCR with 60 Vbeta and 13 Jbeta primers. Clones were sequenced by immunoSEQ multiplex PCR, and TCRdb holds only the in-frame ones, with some missing. This sample has 160,000 or so clones, with approximately 78% found just once. This clone has a count of ten or more. What it binds is not known. V is TRBV15 and J is TRBJ1-2, with 8 bases lining up with TRBD1. Source material: PBMCs. This sequence was found in a male donor in good health and CMV-seropositive. CDR3 amino acids: CATSRELTTGVDGYTF. CDR3 DNA sequence: TGTGCCACCAGCAGAGAGTTGACGACAGGGGTTGACGGCTACACCTTC. Full variable domain (missing parts from reference TRBV15 and TRBJ1-2): DAMVIQNPRYQVTQFGKPVTLSCSQTLNHNVMYWYQQKSSQAPKLLFHYYDKDFNNEADTPDNFQSRRPNTSFCFLDIRSPGLGDTAMYLCATSRELTTGVDGYTFGSGTRLTVV.